The next 4 T cell receptor beta chains were all read from a single sample in a study of vaccination and CD4 T cells after COVID-19. MiXCR, applied by TCRdb to the PCR reads, yields one record per CDR3 protein. The sample includes approximately 17,000 distinct CDR3 sequences, less than 65% of them seen just once. Sample: CD4+ T cells from blood, taken after SARS-CoV-2 vaccination. Receptor source: a human donor who had recovered from COVID-19.

The CDR3 region is CSAPGTGNTGELFF. CDR3 sequence (DNA): TGCAGTGCTCCCGGGACAGGGAACACCGGGGAGCTGTTTTTT. The chain links TRBV20-1 to TRBJ2-2; 8 positions agree with TRBD1. The CDR3 sequence is 14 residues long. Germline CDR1 is DFQATT and CDR2 is SNEGSKA (reference sequence). V lost 5 bases and J lost 1; bases outside the gene matches: 3.

Worth noting for this clonotype: A junction end diverges from the germline sequence, so it may reflect a read error. The chain links TRBV7-7 to TRBJ2-3; TRBD2 matches 8 bases. In germline, CDR1 is SSHAT, CDR2 FNYEAQ (reference sequence). This CDR3 region has 15 residues. The CDR3 spells CASSLIAGLVGTQYF. CDR3 sequence (DNA): TGTGCTAGCAGCTTGATAGCGGGATTGGTGGGTACGCAGTATTTT.

This clonotype appeared a few times. This chain links TRBV2 with TRBJ1-5; 9 bases are a match to TRBD1. CDR1 is SNHLY, CDR2 FYNNEI, per germline. CDR3 length equals 15 residues. Unmatched junction bases numbered 1, after V lost 2 bases and J lost 2 bases. The CDR3 loop reads CASSENRGRNQPQHF. The CDR3 DNA sequence: TGTGCCAGCAGTGAAAACAGGGGGCGCAATCAGCCCCAGCATTTT. The full variable domain, completed using reference TRBV2 and TRBJ1-5, is EPEVTQTPSHQVTQMGQEVILRCVPISNHLYFYWYRQILGQKVEFLVSFYNNEISEKSEIFDDQFSVERPDGSNFTLKIRSTKLEDSAMYFCASSENRGRNQPQHFGDGTRLSIL.

The rearrangement links TRBV5-8 to TRBJ2-3; 9 nucleotides match TRBD1. With V trimmed by 6 bases and J by 6 bases, 11 bases remained unmatched. The CDR3 length is 15 residues. The V gene's germline CDR1 is SGHTS and CDR2 YDEGEE. Here the CDR3 DNA reads TGTGCCAGCATCCCCGGGACAGGGCTAATGGATACGCAGTATTTT. Amino acids: CASIPGTGLMDTQYF.